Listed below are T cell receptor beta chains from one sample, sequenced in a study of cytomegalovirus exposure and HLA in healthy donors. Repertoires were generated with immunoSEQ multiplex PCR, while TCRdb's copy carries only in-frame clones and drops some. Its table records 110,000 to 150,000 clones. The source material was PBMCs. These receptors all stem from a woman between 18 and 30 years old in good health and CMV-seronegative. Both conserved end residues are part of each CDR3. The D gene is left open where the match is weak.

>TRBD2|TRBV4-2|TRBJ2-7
CASSQVAGLANEQYF
TGTGCCAGCAGCCAAGTCGCGGGACTAGCGAATGAGCAGTACTTC
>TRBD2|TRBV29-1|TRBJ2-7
CSAYSGTSGSYEQYF
TGCAGCGCCTACTCTGGGACTAGCGGCTCCTACGAGCAGTACTTC
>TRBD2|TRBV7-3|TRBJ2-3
CASSPGTSGGTDTQYF
TGTGCCAGCAGCCCAGGGACTAGCGGAGGCACAGATACGCAGTATTTT
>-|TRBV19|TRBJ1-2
CASSTTGNNYGYTF
TGTGCCAGTAGTACGACAGGCAATAACTATGGCTACACCTTC
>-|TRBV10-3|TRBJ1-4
CAISESVIQGGGKLFF
TGTGCCATCAGTGAGTCGGTGATTCAGGGAGGGGGAAAACTGTTTTTT
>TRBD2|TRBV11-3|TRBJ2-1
CASSPRTSGNNEQFF
TGTGCCAGCAGCCCTCGGACTAGCGGGAACAATGAGCAGTTCTTC
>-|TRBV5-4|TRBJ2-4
CASSLGERGYIQYF
TGTGCCAGCAGCTTGGGCGAAAGGGGTTACATTCAGTACTTC
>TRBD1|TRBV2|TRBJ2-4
CASSERGQGIQYF
TGTGCCAGCAGTGAAAGAGGACAGGGGATACAGTACTTC
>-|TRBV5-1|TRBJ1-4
CASSLVVGAAEKLFF
TGCGCCAGCAGCTTGGTGGTAGGGGCGGCTGAAAAACTGTTTTTT
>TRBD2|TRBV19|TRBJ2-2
CASNGRDSTGELFF
TGTGCCAGTAACGGGAGGGATAGCACCGGGGAGCTGTTTTTT
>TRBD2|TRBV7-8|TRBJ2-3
CASSLGSGARTDTQYF
TGTGCCAGCAGCTTGGGTAGCGGGGCGCGCACAGATACGCAGTATTTT
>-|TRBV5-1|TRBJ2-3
CASSSDNTDTQYF
TGCGCCAGCAGCTCCGACAACACAGATACGCAGTATTTT
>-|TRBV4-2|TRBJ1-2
CASSQDWGGGIRNYGYTF
TGTGCCAGCAGCCAAGATTGGGGGGGCGGCATTAGGAACTATGGCTACACCTTC
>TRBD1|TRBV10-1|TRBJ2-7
CASSHGGQGTYEQYF
TGCGCCAGCAGCCATGGGGGACAGGGGACCTACGAGCAGTACTTC
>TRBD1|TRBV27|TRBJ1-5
CASSQPDRGDQPQHF
TGTGCCAGCAGTCAACCTGACAGGGGTGATCAGCCCCAGCATTTT
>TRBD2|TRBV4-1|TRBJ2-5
CASSHLAGEGETQYF
TGCGCCAGCAGCCACCTAGCGGGCGAGGGGGAGACCCAGTACTTC
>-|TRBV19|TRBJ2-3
CASSSPPGVRVTDTQYF
TGTGCCAGTAGTAGCCCACCGGGGGTGCGAGTGACGGATACGCAGTATTTT
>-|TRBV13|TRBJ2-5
CASSLGPSLGRGEETQYF
TGTGCCAGCAGCTTAGGCCCTAGTTTAGGACGGGGAGAAGAGACCCAGTACTTC
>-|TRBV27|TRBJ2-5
CASSLAKTGTQYF
TGTGCCAGCAGCTTGGCAAAAACGGGGACCCAGTACTTC
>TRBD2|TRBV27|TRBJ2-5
CASRLAGAGETQYF
TGTGCCAGCAGGCTAGCGGGAGCCGGGGAGACCCAGTACTTC
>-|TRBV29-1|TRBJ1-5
CSVGQSSNQPQHF
TGCAGCGTCGGACAGAGTAGCAATCAGCCCCAGCATTTT
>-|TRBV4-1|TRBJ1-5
CASSGPGSLGQPQHF
TGCGCCAGCAGCGGACCGGGGAGCTTAGGTCAGCCCCAGCATTTT
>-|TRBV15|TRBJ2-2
CATSRDLGSNTGELFF
TGTGCCACCAGCAGAGATCTCGGGTCCAACACCGGGGAGCTGTTTTTT
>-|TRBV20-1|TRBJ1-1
CSAQRITEAFF
TGCAGTGCTCAGCGCATAACTGAAGCTTTCTTT
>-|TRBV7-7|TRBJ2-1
CASSLGLGSSYNEQFF
TGTGCTAGCAGCTTAGGGCTAGGAAGCTCCTACAATGAGCAGTTCTTC
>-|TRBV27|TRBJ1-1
CASRLPGTTEAFF
TGTGCCAGCAGACTTCCGGGTACCACTGAAGCTTTCTTT
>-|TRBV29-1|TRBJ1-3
CSVEDLGGSGNTIYF
TGCAGCGTTGAAGATCTTGGAGGCAGTGGAAACACCATATATTTT
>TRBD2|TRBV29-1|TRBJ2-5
CSVGASGARETQYF
TGCAGCGTTGGGGCTAGCGGGGCAAGGGAGACCCAGTACTTC
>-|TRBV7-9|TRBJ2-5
CASSFTGMGGEQYF
TGTGCCAGCAGCTTCACAGGGATGGGTGGGGAGCAGTACTTC
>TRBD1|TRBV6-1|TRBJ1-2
CAGFGQESSNYGYTF
TGTGCCGGTTTCGGACAGGAATCCTCTAACTATGGCTACACCTTC
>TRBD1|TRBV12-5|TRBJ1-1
CASGDRGHWNTEAFF
TGTGCTAGTGGGGACAGGGGACACTGGAACACTGAAGCTTTCTTT
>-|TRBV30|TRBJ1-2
CAWGLGGANYGYTF
TGTGCCTGGGGGCTTGGGGGGGCCAACTATGGCTACACCTTC
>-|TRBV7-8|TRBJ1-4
CASSRGRLEKLFF
TGTGCCAGCAGCCGGGGAAGGCTTGAAAAACTGTTTTTT
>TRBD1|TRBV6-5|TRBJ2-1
CASSNFRDRRYNEQFF
TGTGCCAGCAGTAACTTCCGGGACAGGCGTTACAATGAGCAGTTCTTC
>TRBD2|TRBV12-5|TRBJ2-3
CAVSGSESTDTQYF
TGTGCTGTAAGCGGGAGCGAGAGCACAGATACGCAGTATTTT
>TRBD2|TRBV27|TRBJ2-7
CASSYDRLADIYEQYF
TGTGCCAGCAGTTATGACCGACTAGCGGACATATACGAGCAGTACTTC
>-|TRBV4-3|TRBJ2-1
CASSQDGGSKREQFF
TGCGCCAGCAGCCAAGATGGAGGGAGTAAGAGGGAGCAGTTCTTC
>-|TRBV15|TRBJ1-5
CATSRGYRVSNQPQHF
TGTGCCACCAGCAGAGGATACAGGGTTAGCAATCAGCCCCAGCATTTT
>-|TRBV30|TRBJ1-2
CAWSAWGPWAGRGYTF
TGTGCCTGGAGCGCCTGGGGCCCCTGGGCAGGGCGCGGCTACACCTTC
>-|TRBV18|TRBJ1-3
CASSPGGDSGNTIYF
TGTGCCAGCTCACCTGGAGGGGACTCTGGAAACACCATATATTTT
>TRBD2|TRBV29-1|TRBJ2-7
CSVRLAGEGEQYF
TGCAGCGTCCGACTAGCGGGAGAGGGCGAGCAGTACTTC
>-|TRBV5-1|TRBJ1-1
CASSVQGVNTEAFF
TGCGCCAGCAGCGTACAGGGAGTGAACACTGAAGCTTTCTTT
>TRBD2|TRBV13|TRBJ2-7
CASSGLDRTSGLYEQYF
TGTGCCAGCAGCGGCTTGGACCGGACTAGCGGGCTCTACGAGCAGTACTTC
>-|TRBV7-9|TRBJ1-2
CASSFTGNGYTF
TGTGCCAGCAGCTTTACAGGGAACGGCTACACCTTC
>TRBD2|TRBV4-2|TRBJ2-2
CASSQIGTSGTGELFF
TGTGCCAGCAGCCAGATCGGGACTAGCGGCACCGGGGAGCTGTTTTTT
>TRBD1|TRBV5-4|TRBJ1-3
CASSTRTGGAGGLNTIYF
TGTGCCAGCAGCACCCGGACAGGGGGCGCGGGGGGTTTAAACACCATATATTTT
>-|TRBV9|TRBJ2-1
CASSPVKGVYNEQFF
TGTGCCAGCAGCCCCGTAAAGGGGGTCTACAATGAGCAGTTCTTC
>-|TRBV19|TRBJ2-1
CASSLQGSYNEQFF
TGTGCCAGTAGCTTACAGGGTTCCTACAATGAGCAGTTCTTC
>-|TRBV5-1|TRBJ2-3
CASSTGTDTQYF
TGCGCCAGCAGTACGGGCACAGATACGCAGTATTTT
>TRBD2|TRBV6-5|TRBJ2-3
CATRRLAGGDTQYF
TGTGCCACCCGGAGACTAGCGGGAGGGGATACGCAGTATTTT
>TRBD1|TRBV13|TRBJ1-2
CASSSPDRGEAYYGYTF
TGTGCCAGCAGCTCCCCTGACAGGGGCGAAGCGTACTATGGCTACACCTTC
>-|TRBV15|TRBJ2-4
CATTPRGGLAKNIQYF
TGTGCCACCACCCCCCGGGGAGGTCTAGCCAAAAACATTCAGTACTTC
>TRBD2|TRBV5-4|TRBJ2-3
CASSRGLAGNGDTQYF
TGTGCCAGCAGCCGTGGACTAGCGGGAAATGGAGATACGCAGTATTTT
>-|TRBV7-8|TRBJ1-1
CASSSRLDTEAFF
TGTGCCAGCAGCTCAAGACTGGACACTGAAGCTTTCTTT
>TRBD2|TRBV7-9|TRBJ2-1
CASSLVRDSGLYNEQFF
TGTGCCAGCAGCTTAGTCAGGGATAGCGGGCTCTACAATGAGCAGTTCTTC
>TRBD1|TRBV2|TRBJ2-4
CASRWTGGNQNIQYF
TGTGCCAGCAGATGGACAGGGGGCAACCAAAACATTCAGTACTTC
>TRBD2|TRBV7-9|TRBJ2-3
CASSLGLPSQYF
TGTGCCAGCAGCCTGGGACTACCCTCGCAGTATTTT
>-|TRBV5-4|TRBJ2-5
CASSPDPATGTETQYF
TGTGCCAGCAGTCCAGATCCGGCAACAGGGACGGAGACCCAGTACTTC
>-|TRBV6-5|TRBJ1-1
CASSLQGNTEAFF
TGTGCCAGCAGTTTACAGGGGAACACTGAAGCTTTCTTT
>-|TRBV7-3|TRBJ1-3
CASSPLRGNTIYF
TGTGCCAGCAGCCCCCTTCGTGGAAACACCATATATTTT